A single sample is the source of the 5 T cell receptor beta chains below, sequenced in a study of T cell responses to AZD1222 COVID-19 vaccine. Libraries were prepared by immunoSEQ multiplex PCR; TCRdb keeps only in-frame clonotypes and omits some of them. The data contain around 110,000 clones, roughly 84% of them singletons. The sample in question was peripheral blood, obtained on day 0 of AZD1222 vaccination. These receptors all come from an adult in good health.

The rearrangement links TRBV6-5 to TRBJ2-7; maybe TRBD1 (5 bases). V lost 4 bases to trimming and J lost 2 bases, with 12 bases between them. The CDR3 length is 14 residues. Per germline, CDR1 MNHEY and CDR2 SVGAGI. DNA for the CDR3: TGTGCCAGCAGTTGGGGCCAAAGGGCCTACGAGCAGTACTTC. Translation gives CASSWGQRAYEQYF.

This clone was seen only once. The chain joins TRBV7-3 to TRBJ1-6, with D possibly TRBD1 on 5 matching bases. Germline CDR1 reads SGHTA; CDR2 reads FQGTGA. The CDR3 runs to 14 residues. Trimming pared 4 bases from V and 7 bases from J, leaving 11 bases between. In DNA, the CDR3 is TGTGCCAGCAGCTCGGGGACCGCCAATTCACCCCTCCACTTT. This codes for CASSSGTANSPLHF.

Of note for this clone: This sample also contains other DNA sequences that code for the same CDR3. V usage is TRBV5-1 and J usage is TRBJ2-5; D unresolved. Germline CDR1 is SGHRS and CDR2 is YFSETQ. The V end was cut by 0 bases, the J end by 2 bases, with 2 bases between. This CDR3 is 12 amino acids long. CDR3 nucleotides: TGCGCCAGCAGCTTGGTGCAAGAGACCCAGTACTTC. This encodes CASSLVQETQYF.

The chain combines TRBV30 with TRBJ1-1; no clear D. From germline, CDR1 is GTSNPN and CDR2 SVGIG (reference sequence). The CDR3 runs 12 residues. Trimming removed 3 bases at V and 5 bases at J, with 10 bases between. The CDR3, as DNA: TGTGCCTGGAGCCCGACCTCAACTGAAGCTTTCTTT. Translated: CAWSPTSTEAFF. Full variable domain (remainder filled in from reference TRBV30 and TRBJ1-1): SQTIHQWPATLVQPVGSPLSLECTVEGTSNPNLYWYRQAAGRGLQLLFYSVGIGQISSEVPQNLSASRPQDRQFILSSKKLLLSDSGFYLCAWSPTSTEAFFGQGTRLTVV.

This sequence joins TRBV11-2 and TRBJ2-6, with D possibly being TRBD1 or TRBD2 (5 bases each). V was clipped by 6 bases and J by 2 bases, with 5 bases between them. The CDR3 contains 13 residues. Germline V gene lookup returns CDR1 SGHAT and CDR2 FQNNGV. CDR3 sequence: CASRGPGANVLTF. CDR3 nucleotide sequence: TGTGCCAGCAGGGGACCTGGGGCCAACGTCCTGACTTTC.